One and the same sample provided the 15 T cell receptor beta chains below, sequenced in a study of T cell repertoires in cytomegalovirus infection. TCRdb used MiXCR to reprocess the reads, holding one entry per CDR3 protein. The table includes roughly 760,000 distinct CDR3 sequences, less than 40% detected once. Input material: PBMCs. These receptors came from a human donor in good health (CMV status not recorded). Some clones in this sample may be carry-over from other donors' samples.

This clonotype was recorded a few times. The V gene is TRBV28, the J gene TRBJ1-1; the match to TRBD1 covers 7 bases. Germline trimming cut 2 bases from V and 6 bases from J; bases unmatched to any gene: 9. In germline, CDR1 is MDHEN, CDR2 SYDVKM. The CDR3 has 15 amino acids. CDR3 DNA sequence: TGTGCCAGCAGTTTAACCCGGCTAGGGGGCCCTGAAGCTTTCTTT. Translating it yields CASSLTRLGGPEAFF.

The chain carries TRBV14 and TRBJ1-4; no clear D gene. V lost 1 base, J lost 0 bases, and 9 bases lay in between. The CDR3 is 16 amino acids. Looked up from germline, CDR1 is SGHDN and CDR2 is FVKESK. The CDR3 is CASSQVRRATNEKLFF. In DNA form, the CDR3 reads TGTGCCAGCAGCCAAGTCCGGCGTGCAACTAATGAAAAACTGTTTTTT.

The table lists this clonotype with many counts. The chain combines TRBV6-5 with TRBJ2-7; possible D gene TRBD1, 6 bases. CDR1 is MNHEY and CDR2 is SVGAGI in the germline V gene. V shed 2 bases and J shed 3 bases, with 14 bases lying between them. This CDR3 has 15 amino acids. The CDR3 DNA sequence: TGTGCCAGCAGTTACACCACGGACAGCAGCTACGAGCAGTACTTC. The encoded protein is CASSYTTDSSYEQYF.

This clonotype has a handful of counts. CDR3 sequence reads: CAISGGTSGSLDEQYF. Here the CDR3 DNA reads TGTGCCATCAGTGGAGGGACTAGCGGGAGTTTGGACGAGCAGTACTTC. The V gene is TRBV10-3, the J gene TRBJ2-7; TRBD2 aligns across 14 bases. V was pared by 4 bases and J by 5 bases, with 7 bases of the junction left unmatched. This CDR3 comprises 16 residues. CDR1 is ENHRY, CDR2 SYGVKD, per germline.

This clonotype was picked up a small number of times. This chain connects TRBV5-6 to TRBJ2-1; tentative D call: TRBD1 (6 bases). The CDR3 has 16 residues. Germline loops: CDR1 SGHDT, CDR2 YYEEEE. The V end was cut by 1 base, the J end by 4 bases, with 15 bases between. The CDR3 coding sequence is TGTGCCAGCAGCTTGTGGGGCAGGGGCGCTTACAATGAGCAGTTCTTC. Translating gives CASSLWGRGAYNEQFF.

J is TRBJ1-3 and V is TRBV18; D gene unclear. CDR1 and CDR2 (germline): KGHSH, LQKENI. Trimming pared 2 bases from V and 3 bases from J, leaving 17 bases between. This CDR3 contains 17 residues. CDR3 in amino acids: CASSPTTTHYLGNTIYF. The CDR3 DNA reads as TGTGCCAGCTCACCAACCACGACCCACTATCTTGGAAACACCATATATTTT.

A few counts support this clonotype. The V gene is TRBV6-8, the J gene TRBJ1-1; no definite D call. The length of the CDR3 is 15 residues. Looked up from germline, CDR1 is MNHGY and CDR2 is SAAAGT. Trimming removed 3 bases at V and 1 base at J, with 12 bases between. The CDR3 coding sequence is TGTGCCAGCAGTTATCACGTGCCGGGGAACACTGAAGCTTTCTTT. Amino acids: CASSYHVPGNTEAFF.

There are a few counts of this clonotype. This sequence joins TRBV7-6 and TRBJ2-7; 7 bases agree with TRBD1. With 5 bases clipped from V and 4 bases from J, the junction kept 11 bases outside the gene matches. There are 15 residues in the CDR3. Germline CDR1 SGHVS, CDR2 FNYEAQ. The CDR3 DNA reads TGTGCCAGCAGCCCAGATCGACAGGGTAGATACGAGCAGTACTTC. Translated, it gives CASSPDRQGRYEQYF.

To note about this clonotype: Sequence at one end of the junction differs from germline and may be a read error. The rearrangement uses TRBV11-2 and TRBJ1-2; D is undetermined. The CDR3 length is 13 residues. In germline, CDR1 is SGHAT, CDR2 FQNNGV. CDR3 bases: TGTTCCAGCAGCCTTCCAGCAGTGGGTGGCTACACCTTC. This encodes CSSSLPAVGGYTF.

This clonotype was observed a few times. The chain links TRBV7-2 to TRBJ2-7, with 8 nucleotides matching TRBD1. The V gene's germline CDR1 is SGHTA and CDR2 FQGNSA. This CDR3 comprises 13 residues. V dropped 4 bases and J dropped 5; count of bases not matched to a gene: 4. CDR3 region: CASSSDREHEQYF. The CDR3 DNA reads as TGTGCCAGCAGCTCGGACAGGGAACACGAGCAGTACTTC.

This clonotype was detected ten times or more. The chain is built from TRBV7-3 and TRBJ2-3, with 8 positions matching TRBD2. The trim removed 4 bases at V and 4 bases at J, leaving 16 bases unmatched. This CDR3 contains 18 residues. The germline V gene has CDR1 SGHTA and CDR2 FQGTGA. The CDR3 DNA sequence: TGTGCCAGCAGCTCCGGATTATTTCGGGGGGGGCCGGCAGATACGCAGTATTTT. Translated, it gives CASSSGLFRGGPADTQYF.

This chain uses TRBV7-9 with TRBJ1-4; D possibly corresponds to TRBD1 (5 bases). The CDR3 is 12 amino acids. Germline CDR1 and CDR2: SEHNR and FQNEAQ (reference sequence). Trimming removed 7 bases from V and 12 bases from J, with 15 bases in between. The CDR3 here is CASTGILGELFF. The DNA for the CDR3 is TGTGCCAGCACAGGGATATTGGGGGAACTGTTTTTT.

The rearrangement links TRBV6-1 to TRBJ1-2, with 7 bases lining up with TRBD1. The J segment lost 5 bases and the V segment lost 0 bases, leaving 6 bases of the junction unmatched. The CDR3 covers 15 residues. Germline V gives CDR1 MNHNS, CDR2 SASEGT. The DNA for the CDR3 is TGTGCCAGCAGTGAAGCGCTCAGGGGGGCGTATGGCTACACCTTC. Residues: CASSEALRGAYGYTF.

This chain connects TRBV20-1 to TRBJ1-1; 8 positions agree with TRBD1. The ends lost 5 bases at V and 6 bases at J; junction bases unmatched: 5. Germline V gene data show CDR1 as DFQATT and CDR2 as SNEGSKA (reference sequence). The CDR3 contains 12 residues. The CDR3, as DNA: TGCAGTGCTGTAAGGACAGGGTCTGAAGCTTTCTTT. It translates to CSAVRTGSEAFF.

This clonotype was observed a few times. The J gene is TRBJ2-7, the V gene TRBV2; D is unresolved. V was trimmed by 5 bases and J by 3 bases, leaving 11 bases between them. Germline-derived CDR1 and CDR2 are SNHLY and FYNNEI. This CDR3 is built from 13 residues. The CDR3 is CASSRELNYEQYF. In DNA, the CDR3 is TGTGCCAGCAGTAGAGAGTTAAACTACGAGCAGTACTTC.